This T cell receptor (beta chain) emerged from a study of vaccination effects on CD4 cells after COVID-19. At the level of the study: Expansion of antigen-specific CD4+ T cells with viral peptide pools was carried out by the ViraFEST assay before sequencing. Wells containing a few million PBMC each were cultured with approximately 9.7 IU/ml IL-2 and 8 to 10 ug/ml peptides. Broader study findings: There was marked clonal contraction among infection- and vaccine-induced clones late after vaccination.

CDR3 length: 15 amino acids. Unmatched junction bases numbered 9, after V lost 6 bases and J lost 7 bases. Germline CDR1 is MNHNS and CDR2 is SASEGT. Libraries were prepared by immunoSEQ multiplex PCR; TCRdb keeps only in-frame clonotypes and omits some of them. Of 50,000 to 60,000 clones detected, 78% appear once; the ten largest clones hold about 4.5%. Following culture for ten to eleven days, CD4+ T cells were isolated. Every participant took two doses of the BNT162b2 or mRNA-1273 vaccine. In the vaccine recipients, nucleocapsid antibodies were negative and there was no prior SARS-CoV-2 infection. Note on this clone: Its antigen is unknown.

Sequencing was performed on CD4+ T cells from PBMCs cultured without peptide, taken after COVID-19 vaccination. This sequence joins TRBV6-1 and TRBJ2-2; 9 bases agree with TRBD1. The clonotype comes from a human donor who received a COVID-19 vaccine. CDR3 nucleotides: TGTGCCAGCAGCGTCACAGGGGGCGTAGTCGGGGAGCTGTTTTTT. This encodes CASSVTGGVVGELFF.